What follows is one TCR beta chain and its context. Its antigen is still unknown. The sample comes from a study of cytomegalovirus exposure and HLA in healthy donors. The method was immunoSEQ multiplex PCR; TCRdb's version includes in-frame clones alone and lacks a portion of them. The repertoire holds 100,000 to 150,000 clones, with roughly nine tenths as singletons. Study conclusions and caveats: According to a subsequent analysis, TCR clusters identified in the first cohort showed a tendency to co-occur across the approximately 130 validation repertoires. Among TCR beta chains, those listed as cytomegalovirus-associated numbered under 200.

Germline loops: CDR1 MNHEY, CDR2 SVGAGI. Trimming stripped 7 bases from V and 1 base from J, with 10 bases between. The CDR3 has 13 amino acids. The sequenced sample was PBMCs. The gene calls are TRBV6-5 and TRBJ1-1; perhaps TRBD1 as D (5 bases). The clonotype originates from a woman between 18 and 30 years old in good health and CMV-seronegative. CDR3 in amino acids: CASTPDTNTEAFF. The CDR3 DNA follows: TGTGCCAGCACTCCGGACACGAACACTGAAGCTTTCTTT.